These 16 T cell receptor beta chains were sequenced from one sample in a study of blood T cell repertoires in COVID-19. Libraries were prepared by immunoSEQ multiplex PCR; TCRdb keeps only in-frame clonotypes and omits some of them. The repertoire has approximately 90,000 clones, nearly 80% of them found once; the top ten carry approximately 6.3%. The sample consisted of peripheral blood. These receptors were collected from a man between 65 and 85 years old with COVID-19, enrolled during active disease.

The genes are TRBV10-3 and TRBJ1-6; no clear D gene. The CDR3 has 13 residues. V lost 8 bases, J lost 8 bases, and 13 bases lay in between. Germline CDR1 is ENHRY and CDR2 is SYGVKD. The CDR3 DNA reads TGTGCCATCCGGAGGCAGACGGATTCACCCCTCCACTTT. Translation: CAIRRQTDSPLHF.

The chain carries TRBV30 and TRBJ2-1; weak D call: TRBD1 (5 bases). Germline lookup yields CDR1 GTSNPN and CDR2 SVGIG (reference sequence). V was pared by 5 bases and J by 3 bases, with 8 bases between. The CDR3 is made up of 12 amino acids. CDR3 amino acids: CAWARDYNEQFF. The DNA of the CDR3 is TGTGCCTGGGCCAGGGACTACAATGAGCAGTTCTTC. The whole variable domain, filled in from reference TRBV30 and TRBJ2-1, reads SQTIHQWPATLVQPVGSPLSLECTVEGTSNPNLYWYRQAAGRGLQLLFYSVGIGQISSEVPQNLSASRPQDRQFILSSKKLLLSDSGFYLCAWARDYNEQFFGPGTRLTVL.

The chain links TRBV20-1 to TRBJ1-3; 9 bases are a match to TRBD1. J lost 4 bases, V lost 3 bases, and 7 bases had no gene match. The CDR3 is 15 amino acids. CDR1 is DFQATT, CDR2 SNEGSKA, per germline (reference sequence). CDR3 bases: TGCAGTGCTAGTGGTACAGGGGGCTCCGGAAACACCATATATTTT. It translates to CSASGTGGSGNTIYF.

The V gene is TRBV19, the J gene TRBJ2-7, with D possibly matching TRBD1 (5 bases). Looked up from germline, CDR1 is LNHDA and CDR2 is SQIVND (reference sequence). V shed 9 bases and J shed 4 bases, with 16 bases lying between them. The CDR3 spans 13 residues. The CDR3 loop is CASRRGQGYEQYF. CDR3 coding DNA: TGTGCCAGCAGACGAGGCCAGGGATACGAGCAGTACTTC.

This clone was observed a few times. The rearrangement joins TRBV2 to TRBJ2-4; maybe TRBD1 (6 bases). There are 14 residues in the CDR3. With 1 base removed from V and 3 bases from J, the gap between germline ends came to 7 bases. Germline V gene sequence: CDR1 SNHLY, CDR2 FYNNEI. CDR3 nucleotides: TGTGCCAGCAGTGAAGGACAGGTCAAAAACATTCAGTACTTC. Translation gives CASSEGQVKNIQYF.

In its sample, this clone was seen once. A far larger clone lies a single base away; this is likely a read error. The chain combines TRBV12-5 with TRBJ2-6; TRBD1 matches 10 bases. With V trimmed by 6 bases and J by 4 bases, 0 bases remained unmatched. CDR1 is LGHNT and CDR2 is FRNRAP in the germline V gene. This CDR3 is built from 14 residues. CDR3 amino acids: CASGTGGGANVLTF. As DNA, the CDR3 is TGTGCTAGTGGGACAGGGGGCGGGGCCAACGTCCTGACTTTC.

The chain carries TRBV10-3 and TRBJ2-3; 8 nucleotides align to TRBD2. Germline values: CDR1 ENHRY, CDR2 SYGVKD. V shed 3 bases and J 0 bases; nucleotides not matched to a gene: 8. The CDR3 runs 17 residues. The CDR3 loop reads CAISDRGLAASTDTQYF. For the CDR3, the DNA is TGTGCCATCAGTGACCGAGGACTAGCAGCTAGCACAGATACGCAGTATTTT.

This sequence joins TRBV28 and TRBJ2-7; 8 positions match TRBD1. J was trimmed by 4 bases and V by 5 bases; bases with no gene match: 10. This CDR3 comprises 15 residues. Germline assignment: CDR1 MDHEN and CDR2 SYDVKM. CDR3 DNA sequence: TGTGCCAGCAGTCAATTTAGGACAGGGAAATACGAGCAGTACTTC. Residues: CASSQFRTGKYEQYF.

The chain employs TRBV7-2 and TRBJ1-2; D call uncertain. The CDR3 covers 15 residues. Germline V CDR1 and CDR2: SGHTA, FQGNSA. The V end lost 2 bases, the J end lost 5 bases, and 15 bases lay between the germline ends. The CDR3 reads CASSLMNEGIYGYTF. CDR3 DNA: TGTGCCAGCAGCTTAATGAATGAGGGCATTTATGGCTACACCTTC.

The V and J genes are TRBV7-2 and TRBJ1-3; D unresolved. This CDR3 has 14 amino acids. Deletions cut 5 bases from V and 0 bases from J, with 8 bases between. Germline CDR1 and CDR2: SGHTA and FQGNSA. CDR3 loop: CASSPSGSGNTIYF. The CDR3 DNA reads as TGTGCCAGCAGCCCCAGCGGCTCTGGAAACACCATATATTTT.

This rearrangement joins TRBV15 to TRBJ2-7, with TRBD1 matching 7 bases. This CDR3 comprises 17 residues. The germline V gene encodes CDR1 LNHNV and CDR2 YYDKDF (reference sequence). Trimming removed 0 bases from V and 7 bases from J; junction bases left unmatched: 15. The CDR3 coding sequence is TGTGCCACCAGCAGAGAGGGACCGGGACAGCTCCCGGGAGAGCAGTACTTC. It is translated as CATSREGPGQLPGEQYF.

V is TRBV3-1 (or the pseudogene TRBV3-2) and J is TRBJ2-3; perhaps TRBD2 as D (6 bases). The V end was cut by 3 bases, the J end by 1 base, with 14 bases between. This CDR3 region has 16 residues. CDR1 is LGHDT, CDR2 YNNKEL, per germline (reference sequence). CDR3 in amino acids: CASSHYVTGGTDTQYF. The DNA for the CDR3 is TGTGCCAGCAGCCATTACGTAACGGGGGGCACAGATACGCAGTATTTT.

The V call is TRBV3-1 (or the pseudogene TRBV3-2), the J call TRBJ2-7; TRBD2 matches 7 bases. Germline V gene sequence: CDR1 LGHDT, CDR2 YNNKEL (reference sequence). There are 17 residues in the CDR3. Trimming at V came to 0 bases and at J to 2 bases, leaving 10 bases not matched to a gene. In nucleotides, the CDR3 is TGTGCCAGCAGCCAAGATCGTCTCGCGGGGGTTCCCTACGAGCAGTACTTC. Translating gives CASSQDRLAGVPYEQYF.

The chain uses TRBV6-1 and TRBJ2-3; D might be TRBD2 (5 bases). Germline V lookup: CDR1 MNHNS, CDR2 SASEGT. CDR3 size: 18 residues. V was clipped by 2 bases and J by 0 bases, with 18 bases between them. The CDR3 DNA reads as TGTGCCAGCAGTGAAAGTCCTGGAGGTCTGGCTAGCACAGATACGCAGTATTTT. Translation: CASSESPGGLASTDTQYF.

The chain joins TRBV6-5 to TRBJ1-3; perhaps TRBD1 as D (6 bases). CDR3 size: 14 residues. Trimming stripped 6 bases from V and 2 bases from J, with 11 bases between. Per the germline V gene, CDR1 is MNHEY and CDR2 is SVGAGI. DNA of the CDR3: TGTGCCAGCAGACCTACAGGGACTGGAAACACCATATATTTT. Its translation is CASRPTGTGNTIYF.

The rearrangement links TRBV7-2 to TRBJ2-7; D perhaps matches TRBD2 (6 bases). CDR1 SGHTA and CDR2 FQGNSA come from the germline V gene. The CDR3 has 16 residues. V lost 2 bases and J lost 0, with 14 bases in between. This chain's CDR3 is CASSLRGLPISYEQYF. CDR3 in DNA: TGTGCCAGCAGCTTAAGGGGACTGCCGATCTCCTACGAGCAGTACTTC.